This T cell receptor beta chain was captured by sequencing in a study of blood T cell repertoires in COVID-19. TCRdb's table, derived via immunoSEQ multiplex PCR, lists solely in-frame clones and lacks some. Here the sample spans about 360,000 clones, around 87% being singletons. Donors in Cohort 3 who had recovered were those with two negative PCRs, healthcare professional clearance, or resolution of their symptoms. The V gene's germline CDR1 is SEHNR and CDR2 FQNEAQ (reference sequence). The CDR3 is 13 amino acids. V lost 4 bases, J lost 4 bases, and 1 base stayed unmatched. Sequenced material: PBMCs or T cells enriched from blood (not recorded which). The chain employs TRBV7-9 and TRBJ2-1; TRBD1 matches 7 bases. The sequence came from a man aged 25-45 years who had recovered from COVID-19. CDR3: CASSSGQYNEQFF. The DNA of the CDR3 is TGTGCCAGCAGCTCGGGACAGTACAATGAGCAGTTCTTC.